The clone carrying this T cell receptor beta chain was observed once. CD4+CD8-CD45RO-CD45RA+ cells were naive CD4+; CD8+CD4-CD45RA+CD27bright cells were naive CD8+. After removal of 5 bases from V and 1 base from J, the junction contained 5 bases not matched to a gene. The germline gives CDR1 MNHEY, CDR2 SVGAGI. This CDR3 spans 15 amino acids. The data were obtained in a study of healthy donors' naive CD4 and CD8 T cells. Whole-study context: For TCR alpha, new primers spanned all functional IMGT alpha genes.

Each TCR library used approximately 500 ng of total RNA and a linear amplification protocol. TCRdb redid the calling of the reads with MiXCR, one entry per CDR3 protein. The sample consists of approximately 200,000 distinct CDR3 sequences, over 60% of them appearing once. The gene calls are TRBV6-5 and TRBJ1-5; 7 bases agree with TRBD1. The sequencing sample was made of naive CD4+ and CD8+ T cells sorted from blood, pooled from several donors. The source is a pool of human donors in good health; the sample pools cells from several healthy donors. The CDR3 bases are TGTGCCAGCAGTGTTGAGGGGGCAAGCAATCAGCCCCAGCATTTT. It codes for CASSVEGASNQPQHF.